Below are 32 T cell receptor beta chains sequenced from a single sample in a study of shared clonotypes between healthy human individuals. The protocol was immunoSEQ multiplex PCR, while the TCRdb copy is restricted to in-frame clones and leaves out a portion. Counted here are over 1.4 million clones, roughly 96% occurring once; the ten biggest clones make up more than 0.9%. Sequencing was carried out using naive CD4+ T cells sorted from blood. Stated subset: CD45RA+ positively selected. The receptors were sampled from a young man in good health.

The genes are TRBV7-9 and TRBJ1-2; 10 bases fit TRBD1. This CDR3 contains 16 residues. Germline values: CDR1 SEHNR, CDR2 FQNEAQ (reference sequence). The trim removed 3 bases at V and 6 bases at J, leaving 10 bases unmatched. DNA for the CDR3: TGTGCCAGCAGCTTGAGAGGACAGGGGGGACCCAATGGCTACACCTTC. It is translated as CASSLRGQGGPNGYTF.

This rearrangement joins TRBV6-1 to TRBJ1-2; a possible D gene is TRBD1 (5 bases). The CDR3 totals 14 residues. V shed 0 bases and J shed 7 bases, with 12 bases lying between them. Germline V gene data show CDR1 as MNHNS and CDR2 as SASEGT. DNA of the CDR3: TGTGCCAGCAGTGAAGCGAGGGGCGCGGGTGGCTACACCTTC. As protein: CASSEARGAGGYTF.

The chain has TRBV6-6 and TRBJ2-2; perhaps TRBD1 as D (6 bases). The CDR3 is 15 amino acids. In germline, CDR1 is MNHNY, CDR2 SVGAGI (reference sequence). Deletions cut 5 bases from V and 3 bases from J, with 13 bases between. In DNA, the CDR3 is TGTGCCAGCAGTGCACAGGGTTCGGACACCGGGGAGCTGTTTTTT. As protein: CASSAQGSDTGELFF.

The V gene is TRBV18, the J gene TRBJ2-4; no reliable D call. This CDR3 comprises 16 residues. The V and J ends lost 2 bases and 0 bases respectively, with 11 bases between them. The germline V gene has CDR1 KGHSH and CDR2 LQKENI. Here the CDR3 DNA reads TGTGCCAGCTCACCAAGCATTGGGGTAGCCAAAAACATTCAGTACTTC. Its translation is CASSPSIGVAKNIQYF.

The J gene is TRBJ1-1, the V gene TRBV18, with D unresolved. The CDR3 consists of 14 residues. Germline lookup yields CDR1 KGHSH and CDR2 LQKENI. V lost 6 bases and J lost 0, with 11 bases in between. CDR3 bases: TGTGCCAGCTCTCAGGAGTTAATGAACACTGAAGCTTTCTTT. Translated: CASSQELMNTEAFF.

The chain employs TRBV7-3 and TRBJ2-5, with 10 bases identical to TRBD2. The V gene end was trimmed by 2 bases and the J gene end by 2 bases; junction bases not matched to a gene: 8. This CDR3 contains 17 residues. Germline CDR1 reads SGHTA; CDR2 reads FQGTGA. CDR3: CASSLGLAGVRQETQYF. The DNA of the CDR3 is TGTGCCAGCAGCTTAGGGCTAGCGGGAGTCCGGCAAGAGACCCAGTACTTC. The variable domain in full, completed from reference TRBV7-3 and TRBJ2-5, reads GAGVSQTPSNKVTEKGKYVELRCDPISGHTALYWYRQSLGQGPEFLIYFQGTGAADDSGLPNDRFFAVRPEGSVSTLKIQRTERGDSAVYLCASSLGLAGVRQETQYFGPGTRLLVL.

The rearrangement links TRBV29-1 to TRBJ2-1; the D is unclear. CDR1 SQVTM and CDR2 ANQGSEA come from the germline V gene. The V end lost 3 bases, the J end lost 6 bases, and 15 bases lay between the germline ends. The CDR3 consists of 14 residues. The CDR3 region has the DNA TGCAGCGTTGATGAGACCGTCTTGGGCAATGAGCAGTTCTTC. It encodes CSVDETVLGNEQFF.

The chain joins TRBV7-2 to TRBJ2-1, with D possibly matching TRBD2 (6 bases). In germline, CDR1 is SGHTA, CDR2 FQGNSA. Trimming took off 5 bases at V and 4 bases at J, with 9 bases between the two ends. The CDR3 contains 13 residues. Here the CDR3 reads CASSQTSYNEQFF. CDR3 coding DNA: TGTGCCAGCAGCCAGACTAGTTACAATGAGCAGTTCTTC.

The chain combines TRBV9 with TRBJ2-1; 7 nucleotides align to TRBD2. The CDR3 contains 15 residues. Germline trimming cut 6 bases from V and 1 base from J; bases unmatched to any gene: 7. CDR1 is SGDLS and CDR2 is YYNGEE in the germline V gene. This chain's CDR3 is CASNSGGRSYNEQFF. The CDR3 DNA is TGTGCCAGCAATAGTGGCGGGAGATCCTACAATGAGCAGTTCTTC.

The CDR3 nucleotides read TGTGCCTGGAGGGGTATACTTGACAGCTACGAGCAGTACTTC. Translation gives CAWRGILDSYEQYF. The V call is TRBV30, the J call TRBJ2-7, with TRBD1 as a possible D gene (5 bases). The CDR3 has 14 residues. CDR1 and CDR2 (germline): GTSNPN, SVGIG (reference sequence). Trimming took 3 bases from V and 3 from J, leaving 15 bases between them.

The CDR3 protein is CASSGTSDEQYF. CDR3 DNA: TGCGCCAGCAGCGGGACGAGCGACGAGCAGTACTTC. The chain couples TRBV10-2 to TRBJ2-7; D may correspond to TRBD1 or TRBD2 (5 bases each). This CDR3 contains 12 residues. The germline gives CDR1 WSHSY, CDR2 SAAADI. The V end lost 6 bases, the J end lost 5 bases, and 11 bases lay between the germline ends.

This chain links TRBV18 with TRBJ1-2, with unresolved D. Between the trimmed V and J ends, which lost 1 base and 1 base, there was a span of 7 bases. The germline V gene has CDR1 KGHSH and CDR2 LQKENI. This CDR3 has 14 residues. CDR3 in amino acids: CASSPLGINYGYTF. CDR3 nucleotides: TGTGCCAGCTCACCACTCGGGATTAACTATGGCTACACCTTC.

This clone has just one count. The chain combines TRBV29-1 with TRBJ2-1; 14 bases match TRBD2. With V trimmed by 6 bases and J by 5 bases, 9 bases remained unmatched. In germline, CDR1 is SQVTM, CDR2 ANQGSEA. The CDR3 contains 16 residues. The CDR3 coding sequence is TGCAGCGTAAAAGCCGGGACTAGCGGGAGCCACAATGAGCAGTTCTTC. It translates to CSVKAGTSGSHNEQFF.

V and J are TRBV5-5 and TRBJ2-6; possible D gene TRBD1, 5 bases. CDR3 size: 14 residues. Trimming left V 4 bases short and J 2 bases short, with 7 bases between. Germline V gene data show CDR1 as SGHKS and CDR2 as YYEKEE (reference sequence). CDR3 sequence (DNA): TGTGCCAGCAGCAGGGGTACTGGGGCCAACGTCCTGACTTTC. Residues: CASSRGTGANVLTF. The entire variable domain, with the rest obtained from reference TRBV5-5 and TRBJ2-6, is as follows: DAGVTQSPTHLIKTRGQQVTLRCSPISGHKSVSWYQQVLGQGPQFIFQYYEKEERGRGNFPDRFSARQFPNYSSELNVNALLLGDSALYLCASSRGTGANVLTFGAGSRLTVL.

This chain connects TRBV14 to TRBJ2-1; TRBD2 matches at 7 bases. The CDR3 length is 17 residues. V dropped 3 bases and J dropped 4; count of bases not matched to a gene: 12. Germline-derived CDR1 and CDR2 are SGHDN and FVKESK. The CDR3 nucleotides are TGTGCCAGCAGCCAGAATACGGGACTACCGAATTACAATGAGCAGTTCTTC. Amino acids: CASSQNTGLPNYNEQFF.

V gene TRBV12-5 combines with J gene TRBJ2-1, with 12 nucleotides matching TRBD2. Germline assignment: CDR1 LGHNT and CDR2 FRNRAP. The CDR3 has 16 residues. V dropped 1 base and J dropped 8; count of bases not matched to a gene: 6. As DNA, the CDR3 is TGTGCTAGTGGTTTGGGACTAGCGGGAGATATGGATGAGCAGTTCTTC. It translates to CASGLGLAGDMDEQFF.

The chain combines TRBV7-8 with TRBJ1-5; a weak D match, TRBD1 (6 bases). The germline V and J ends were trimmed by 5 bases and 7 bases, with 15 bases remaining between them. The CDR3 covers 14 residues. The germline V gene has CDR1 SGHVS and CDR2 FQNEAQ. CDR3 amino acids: CASSRETGGQPQHF. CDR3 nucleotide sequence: TGTGCCAGCAGCCGAGAGACAGGAGGCCAGCCCCAGCATTTT.

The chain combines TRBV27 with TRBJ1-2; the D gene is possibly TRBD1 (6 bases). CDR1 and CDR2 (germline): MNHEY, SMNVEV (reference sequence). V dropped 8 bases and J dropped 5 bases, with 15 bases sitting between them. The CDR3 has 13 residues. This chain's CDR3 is CASSRGQLYGYTF. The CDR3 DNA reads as TGTGCCAGCTCGCGAGGACAGCTTTATGGCTACACCTTC.

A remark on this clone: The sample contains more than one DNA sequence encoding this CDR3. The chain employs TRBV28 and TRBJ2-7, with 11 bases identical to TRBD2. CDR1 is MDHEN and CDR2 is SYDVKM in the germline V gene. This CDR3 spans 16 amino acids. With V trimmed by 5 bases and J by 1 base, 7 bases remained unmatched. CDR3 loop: CASSAPGTSGSYEQYF. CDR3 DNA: TGTGCCAGCAGTGCTCCCGGGACTAGCGGATCCTACGAGCAGTACTTC.

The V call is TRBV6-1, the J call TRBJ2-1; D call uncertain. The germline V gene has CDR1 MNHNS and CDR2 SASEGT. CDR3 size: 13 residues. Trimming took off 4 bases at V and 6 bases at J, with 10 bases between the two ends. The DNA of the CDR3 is TGTGCCAGCAGTGCCGTAATGTCCAATGAGCAGTTCTTC. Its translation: CASSAVMSNEQFF.

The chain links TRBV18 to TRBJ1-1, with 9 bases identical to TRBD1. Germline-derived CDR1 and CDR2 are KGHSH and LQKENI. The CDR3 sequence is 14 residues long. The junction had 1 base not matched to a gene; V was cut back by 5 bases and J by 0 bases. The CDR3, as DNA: TGTGCCAGCTCAAGGACAGGGGTGAACACTGAAGCTTTCTTT. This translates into CASSRTGVNTEAFF.

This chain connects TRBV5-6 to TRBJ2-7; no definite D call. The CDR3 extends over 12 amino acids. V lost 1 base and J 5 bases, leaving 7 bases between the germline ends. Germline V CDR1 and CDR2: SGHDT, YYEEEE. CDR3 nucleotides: TGTGCCAGCAGCTTGAGACGGGACGAGCAGTACTTC. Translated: CASSLRRDEQYF.

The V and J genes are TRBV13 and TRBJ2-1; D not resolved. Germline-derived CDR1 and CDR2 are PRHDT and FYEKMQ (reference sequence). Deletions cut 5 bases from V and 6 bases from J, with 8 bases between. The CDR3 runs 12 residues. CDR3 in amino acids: CASSPILNEQFF. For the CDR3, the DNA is TGTGCCAGCAGCCCAATACTCAATGAGCAGTTCTTC.

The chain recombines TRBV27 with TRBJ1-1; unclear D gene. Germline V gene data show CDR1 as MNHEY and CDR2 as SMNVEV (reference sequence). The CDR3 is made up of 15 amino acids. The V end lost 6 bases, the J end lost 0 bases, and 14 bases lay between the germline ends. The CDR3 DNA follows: TGTGCCAGCAGACCTCCCCCAGTGCTGAACACTGAAGCTTTCTTT. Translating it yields CASRPPPVLNTEAFF.

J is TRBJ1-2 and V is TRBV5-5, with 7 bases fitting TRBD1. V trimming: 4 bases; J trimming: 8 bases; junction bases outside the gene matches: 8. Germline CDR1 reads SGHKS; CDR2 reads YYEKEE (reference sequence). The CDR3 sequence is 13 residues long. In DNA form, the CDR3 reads TGTGCCAGCAGCGCTGGACAGGCCGGGGGCTACACCTTC. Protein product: CASSAGQAGGYTF.

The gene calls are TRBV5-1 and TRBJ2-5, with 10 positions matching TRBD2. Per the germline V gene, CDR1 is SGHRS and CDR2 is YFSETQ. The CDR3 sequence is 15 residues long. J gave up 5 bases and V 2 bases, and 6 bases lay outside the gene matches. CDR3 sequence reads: CASSFLAAGGETQYF. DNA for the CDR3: TGCGCCAGCAGCTTTTTGGCAGCGGGAGGGGAGACCCAGTACTTC.

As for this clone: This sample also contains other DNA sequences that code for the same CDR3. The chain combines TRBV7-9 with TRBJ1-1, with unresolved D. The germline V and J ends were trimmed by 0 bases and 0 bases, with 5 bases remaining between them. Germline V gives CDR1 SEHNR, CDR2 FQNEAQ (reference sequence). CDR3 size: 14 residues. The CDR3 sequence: CASSLAGMNTEAFF. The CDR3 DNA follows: TGTGCCAGCAGCTTAGCCGGGATGAACACTGAAGCTTTCTTT.

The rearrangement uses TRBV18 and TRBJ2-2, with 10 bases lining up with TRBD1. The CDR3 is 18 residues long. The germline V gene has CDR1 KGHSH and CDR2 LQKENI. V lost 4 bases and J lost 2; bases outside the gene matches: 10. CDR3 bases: TGTGCCAGCTCACAGGACAGGGGGTTGGCACGTAACACCGGGGAGCTGTTTTTT. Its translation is CASSQDRGLARNTGELFF.

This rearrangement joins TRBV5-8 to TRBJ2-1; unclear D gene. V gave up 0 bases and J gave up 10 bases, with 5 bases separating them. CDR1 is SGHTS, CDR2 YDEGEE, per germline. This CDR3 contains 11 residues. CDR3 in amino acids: CASSLVIEQFF. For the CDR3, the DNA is TGTGCCAGCAGCTTGGTAATAGAGCAGTTCTTC. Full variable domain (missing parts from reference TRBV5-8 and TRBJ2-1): EAGVTQSPTHLIKTRGQQATLRCSPISGHTSVYWYQQALGLGLQFLLWYDEGEERNRGNFPPRFSGRQFPNYSSELNVNALELEDSALYLCASSLVIEQFFGPGTRLTVL.

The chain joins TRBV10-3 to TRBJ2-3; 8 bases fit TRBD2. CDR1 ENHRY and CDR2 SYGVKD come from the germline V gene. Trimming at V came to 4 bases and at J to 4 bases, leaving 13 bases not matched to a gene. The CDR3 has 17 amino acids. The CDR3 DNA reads TGTGCCATCAGTGGGTATCGGGGGATAGCGGGACCAGATACGCAGTATTTT. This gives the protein CAISGYRGIAGPDTQYF.

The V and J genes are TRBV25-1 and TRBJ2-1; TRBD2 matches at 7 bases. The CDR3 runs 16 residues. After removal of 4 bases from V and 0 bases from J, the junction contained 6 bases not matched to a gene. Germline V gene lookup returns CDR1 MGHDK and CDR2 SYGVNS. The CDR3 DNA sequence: TGTGCCAGCAGTGTCCTCGGGGGGAGCTCCTACAATGAGCAGTTCTTC. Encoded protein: CASSVLGGSSYNEQFF.

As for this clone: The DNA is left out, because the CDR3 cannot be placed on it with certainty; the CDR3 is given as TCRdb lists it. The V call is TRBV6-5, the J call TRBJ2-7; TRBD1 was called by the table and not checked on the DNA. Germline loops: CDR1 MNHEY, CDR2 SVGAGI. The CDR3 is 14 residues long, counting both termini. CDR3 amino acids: CASSSSTGGAEQYF.